These 32 T cell receptor beta chains were all obtained from the same sample, sequenced in a study of cytomegalovirus exposure and HLA in healthy donors. The method was immunoSEQ multiplex PCR; TCRdb's version includes in-frame clones alone and lacks a portion of them. The sample includes 95,000 to 150,000 clones, 85% of them seen just once. Sequencing was carried out using PBMCs. The receptors were gathered from a young woman in good health and CMV-seronegative.

This chain links TRBV2 with TRBJ1-2, with 10 positions matching TRBD1. The CDR3 sequence is 15 residues long. Trimming at V came to 5 bases and at J to 7 bases, leaving 10 bases not matched to a gene. The germline gives CDR1 SNHLY, CDR2 FYNNEI. CDR3: CASSPTRDRGGGYTF. As DNA, the CDR3 is TGTGCCAGCAGTCCGACCCGGGACAGGGGAGGTGGCTACACCTTC.

The chain links TRBV7-2 to TRBJ1-5; D gene ambiguous. CDR1 SGHTA and CDR2 FQGNSA come from the germline V gene. Deletions cut 5 bases from V and 0 bases from J, with 11 bases between. This CDR3 spans 15 amino acids. This CDR3 reads CASSIQRHSNQPQHF. As DNA, the CDR3 is TGTGCCAGCAGCATACAGAGACATAGCAATCAGCCCCAGCATTTT. The whole variable domain, filled in from reference TRBV7-2 and TRBJ1-5, reads GAGVSQSPSNKVTEKGKDVELRCDPISGHTALYWYRQSLGQGLEFLIYFQGNSAPDKSGLPSDRFSAERTGGSVSTLTIQRTQQEDSAVYLCASSIQRHSNQPQHFGDGTRLSIL.

The CDR3 sequence: CASRGLVTEAFF. CDR3 sequence (DNA): TGTGCCAGCAGGGGGCTCGTCACTGAAGCTTTCTTT. This rearrangement joins TRBV13 to TRBJ1-1, with D perhaps TRBD1 (5 bases). V dropped 6 bases and J dropped 4 bases, with 9 bases sitting between them. From germline, CDR1 is PRHDT and CDR2 FYEKMQ (reference sequence). The CDR3 loop spans 12 amino acids.

This clone occurred many times. CDR3 residues: CASSQGQTTGELFF. Here the CDR3 DNA reads TGTGCCAGCTCACAAGGACAGACCACCGGGGAGCTGTTTTTT. This chain joins TRBV18 and TRBJ2-2; a possible D gene is TRBD1 (6 bases). CDR3 length: 14 amino acids. The V end lost 4 bases, the J end lost 4 bases, and 10 bases lay between the germline ends. CDR1 and CDR2 (germline): KGHSH, LQKENI.

The CDR3 bases are TGTGCCAGCAGCGCTTTCCTAGCGGGCTCCTACAATGAGCAGTTCTTC. This encodes CASSAFLAGSYNEQFF. The chain links TRBV9 to TRBJ2-1, with 8 bases matching TRBD2. This CDR3 comprises 16 residues. Germline V gene lookup returns CDR1 SGDLS and CDR2 YYNGEE. V lost 3 bases to trimming and J lost 0 bases; unmatched junction nucleotides: 5.

The gene calls are TRBV5-1 and TRBJ1-4; no clear D. The CDR3 spans 15 residues. Germline assignment: CDR1 SGHRS and CDR2 YFSETQ. Trimming pared 4 bases from V and 0 bases from J, leaving 10 bases between. CDR3 residues: CASSVTGATNEKLFF. CDR3 DNA sequence: TGCGCCAGCAGCGTGACGGGAGCAACTAATGAAAAACTGTTTTTT.

The chain couples TRBV18 to TRBJ1-1, with D unresolved. The CDR3 extends over 14 amino acids. Between the trimmed V and J ends, which lost 3 bases and 4 bases, there was a span of 12 bases. Germline values: CDR1 KGHSH, CDR2 LQKENI. The CDR3 is CASSPVAPGTEAFF. The CDR3 nucleotides read TGTGCCAGCTCACCTGTGGCCCCAGGCACTGAAGCTTTCTTT.

The chain joins TRBV10-1 to TRBJ1-2; a possible D gene is TRBD1 (5 bases). Trimming took 3 bases from V and 6 from J, leaving 14 bases between them. CDR1 and CDR2 (germline): WNHNN, SYGVQD (reference sequence). The CDR3 is made up of 14 amino acids. Here the CDR3 DNA reads TGCGCCAGCAGTGACGCAGGGTTTTGGAATGGCTACACCTTC. Translating gives CASSDAGFWNGYTF.

The genes are TRBV30 and TRBJ2-2, with TRBD1 as a possible D gene (6 bases). Germline assignment: CDR1 GTSNPN and CDR2 SVGIG (reference sequence). The CDR3 contains 12 residues. The V gene lost 8 bases and the J gene lost 7 bases, with 14 bases spanning the gap. CDR3 coding DNA: TGTGCCCGTCCAGGGGCAGGCGGGGAGCTGTTTTTT. Its protein is CARPGAGGELFF.

The V gene is TRBV7-2, the J gene TRBJ1-5; D is possibly TRBD1 (6 bases). Germline values: CDR1 SGHTA, CDR2 FQGNSA. The CDR3 is 15 amino acids. Trimming took off 1 base at V and 5 bases at J, with 12 bases between the two ends. The DNA of the CDR3 is TGTGCCAGCAGCTTAGAACAGGGCAGGGATCAGCCCCAGCATTTT. Translated, it gives CASSLEQGRDQPQHF.

V is TRBV7-9 and J is TRBJ2-1; 7 bases align to TRBD1. CDR3 length equals 15 residues. V was pared by 6 bases and J by 2 bases, with 7 bases of the junction left unmatched. CDR1 is SEHNR and CDR2 is FQNEAQ in the germline V gene (reference sequence). CDR3 sequence (DNA): TGTGCCAGCAGGACTACAGGGGACCCCTACAATGAGCAGTTCTTC. As protein: CASRTTGDPYNEQFF.

The chain is built from TRBV19 and TRBJ2-6; 9 bases are a match to TRBD2. The CDR3 sequence is 16 residues long. Germline trimming cut 6 bases from V and 2 bases from J; bases unmatched to any gene: 5. CDR1 is LNHDA, CDR2 SQIVND, per germline (reference sequence). The CDR3 DNA is TGTGCCAGTAGCTCGCGGGGGGGCGCTGGGGCCAACGTCCTGACTTTC. It is translated as CASSSRGGAGANVLTF. The variable domain in full, with the rest retrieved from reference TRBV19 and TRBJ2-6, is DGGITQSPKYLFRKEGQNVTLSCEQNLNHDAMYWYRQDPGQGLRLIYYSQIVNDFQKGDIAEGYSVSREKKESFPLTVTSAQKNPTAFYLCASSSRGGAGANVLTFGAGSRLTVL.

J is TRBJ2-5 and V is TRBV5-4; D is possibly TRBD1 (5 bases). V dropped 1 base and J dropped 1 base, with 11 bases sitting between them. CDR1 and CDR2 from the germline V gene are SGHNT and YYREEE (reference sequence). CDR3 length: 15 amino acids. DNA for the CDR3: TGTGCCAGCAGCTTGAACACAGGCCTCCAAGAGACCCAGTACTTC. It codes for CASSLNTGLQETQYF.

This chain uses TRBV2 with TRBJ2-7; weak D call: TRBD1 (6 bases). The V gene lost 3 bases and the J gene lost 2 bases, with 14 bases spanning the gap. The CDR3 is 15 residues long. CDR1 is SNHLY, CDR2 FYNNEI, per germline. In DNA, the CDR3 is TGTGCCAGCAGTGAGGGATCGGGACAAGCCTACGAGCAGTACTTC. Protein sequence: CASSEGSGQAYEQYF.

V and J are TRBV7-6 and TRBJ2-5, with D perhaps matching TRBD2 (6 bases). The CDR3 consists of 15 residues. Looked up from germline, CDR1 is SGHVS and CDR2 is FNYEAQ. Trimming removed 5 bases from V and 5 bases from J, with 18 bases in between. CDR3 bases: TGTGCCAGCAGCCGCAGCGGAGGGCGCAAGGAGACCCAGTACTTC. Translation gives CASSRSGGRKETQYF. The full variable domain, in which reference TRBV7-6 and TRBJ2-5 provide the parts outside the CDR3, is GAGVSQSPRYKVTKRGQDVALRCDPISGHVSLYWYRQALGQGPEFLTYFNYEAQQDKSGLPNDRFSAERPEGSISTLTIQRTEQRDSAMYRCASSRSGGRKETQYFGPGTRLLVL.

The chain couples TRBV5-6 to TRBJ1-2; TRBD1 matches at 7 bases. The V segment lost 4 bases and the J segment 4 bases; nucleotides outside the gene matches: 7. The CDR3 totals 14 residues. In germline, CDR1 is SGHDT, CDR2 YYEEEE. CDR3 bases: TGTGCCAGCAGCCAGGGACAGCGGTCCTATGGCTACACCTTC. Protein product: CASSQGQRSYGYTF.

The J gene is TRBJ2-7, the V gene TRBV27; 11 bases are shared with TRBD2. The V gene end was trimmed by 3 bases and the J gene end by 2 bases; junction bases not matched to a gene: 3. Germline CDR1 and CDR2: MNHEY and SMNVEV (reference sequence). The CDR3 length is 15 residues. The chain's CDR3 is CASSFLGLAAYEQYF. The CDR3 region has the DNA TGTGCCAGCAGTTTTCTGGGACTAGCGGCCTACGAGCAGTACTTC.

The chain couples TRBV7-6 to TRBJ1-3, with 10 nucleotides matching TRBD1. V trimming: 4 bases; J trimming: 4 bases; junction bases outside the gene matches: 4. The length of the CDR3 is 15 residues. Germline V gene sequence: CDR1 SGHVS, CDR2 FNYEAQ. The CDR3 region is CASSSRTGGGNTIYF. The CDR3 DNA is TGTGCCAGCAGCTCTAGGACAGGGGGAGGAAACACCATATATTTT.

This clone was seen at least ten times. The CDR3 is CASSQDHQGSYEQYF. CDR3 sequence (DNA): TGTGCCAGCAGCCAAGATCACCAGGGAAGCTACGAGCAGTACTTC. V gene TRBV4-2 combines with J gene TRBJ2-7, with D tentatively TRBD1 (5 bases). V lost 0 bases and J 3 bases, leaving 12 bases between the germline ends. Germline V gene sequence: CDR1 LGHNA, CDR2 YNFKEQ. The CDR3 contains 15 residues.

This chain uses TRBV10-3 with TRBJ2-1; TRBD2 matches at 13 bases. Germline V gene lookup returns CDR1 ENHRY and CDR2 SYGVKD. J lost 0 bases, V lost 3 bases, and 14 bases had no gene match. The CDR3 runs 21 residues. The CDR3: CAISDFIGLAGASRSYNEQFF. In nucleotides, the CDR3 is TGTGCCATCAGTGACTTCATCGGACTAGCGGGGGCCTCCCGCTCCTACAATGAGCAGTTCTTC.

The genes are TRBV19 and TRBJ1-5; D may be TRBD1 (5 bases). The germline gives CDR1 LNHDA, CDR2 SQIVND (reference sequence). This CDR3 has 14 amino acids. Trimming left V 6 bases short and J 5 bases short, with 14 bases between. The chain's CDR3 is CASSLTVNDQPQHF. The CDR3 nucleotides are TGTGCCAGTAGCCTGACAGTAAACGATCAGCCCCAGCATTTT. Variable domain in full (rest from reference TRBV19 and TRBJ1-5): DGGITQSPKYLFRKEGQNVTLSCEQNLNHDAMYWYRQDPGQGLRLIYYSQIVNDFQKGDIAEGYSVSREKKESFPLTVTSAQKNPTAFYLCASSLTVNDQPQHFGDGTRLSIL.

V is TRBV29-1 and J is TRBJ2-3; weak D call: TRBD2 (6 bases). Germline V CDR1 and CDR2: SQVTM, ANQGSEA. This CDR3 region has 11 residues. V lost 7 bases and J 6 bases, leaving 11 bases between the germline ends. This CDR3 reads CSGIAGDTQYF. The CDR3 nucleotides read TGCAGCGGAATCGCGGGGGATACGCAGTATTTT.

V is TRBV7-3 and J is TRBJ2-7, with 8 bases matching TRBD1. From germline, CDR1 is SGHTA and CDR2 FQGTGA. The CDR3 contains 13 residues. Trimming took 5 bases from V and 2 from J; bases not matched to a gene: 2. In nucleotides, the CDR3 is TGTGCCAGCAGCAGACAGGGGACCTACGAGCAGTACTTC. It encodes CASSRQGTYEQYF.

In this sample, this clone turned up once. This chain links TRBV10-3 with TRBJ1-5, with D possibly TRBD1 on 6 matching bases. The CDR3 totals 12 residues. Trimming took off 10 bases at V and 5 bases at J, with 12 bases between the two ends. From germline, CDR1 is ENHRY and CDR2 SYGVKD. CDR3 coding DNA: TGTGCCAGCGGACAGCCTGATCAGCCCCAGCATTTT. This translates into CASGQPDQPQHF.

This clone was detected once. DNA for the CDR3: TGTGCCAGCAGCCCCGGGATCTTCTCCTACAATGAGCAGTTCTTC. Translating it yields CASSPGIFSYNEQFF. This chain connects TRBV9 to TRBJ2-1; maybe TRBD2 (5 bases). The CDR3 loop spans 15 amino acids. V was trimmed by 4 bases and J by 0 bases, leaving 11 bases between them. CDR1 SGDLS and CDR2 YYNGEE come from the germline V gene. The variable domain in full, completed from reference TRBV9 and TRBJ2-1, reads DSGVTQTPKHLITATGQRVTLRCSPRSGDLSVYWYQQSLDQGLQFLIQYYNGEERAKGNILERFSAQQFPDLHSELNLSSLELGDSALYFCASSPGIFSYNEQFFGPGTRLTVL.

The V call is TRBV4-2, the J call TRBJ1-2; possible D gene TRBD1, 5 bases. The V end lost 0 bases, the J end lost 4 bases, and 12 bases lay between the germline ends. There are 15 residues in the CDR3. Germline V gene sequence: CDR1 LGHNA, CDR2 YNFKEQ. In DNA form, the CDR3 reads TGTGCCAGCAGCCAAGACTCCCAGGACATCTATGGCTACACCTTC. Encoded protein: CASSQDSQDIYGYTF.

This chain connects TRBV5-6 to TRBJ2-7; TRBD1 is a possible D gene (5 bases). This CDR3 contains 15 residues. CDR1 SGHDT and CDR2 YYEEEE come from the germline V gene. V was pared by 1 base and J by 5 bases, with 16 bases between. The CDR3 loop is CASSLSALGRNEQYF. CDR3 sequence (DNA): TGTGCCAGCAGCTTGTCAGCGTTGGGGCGGAACGAGCAGTACTTC.

In this sample, this clone turned up once. The rearrangement links TRBV5-1 to TRBJ2-5; TRBD1 might be the D (6 bases). Per the germline V gene, CDR1 is SGHRS and CDR2 is YFSETQ. The ends were cut back, 0 bases at V and 1 base at J, with 10 bases in the middle. The CDR3 runs to 15 residues. This CDR3 is CASSLGGRGQETQYF. CDR3 bases: TGCGCCAGCAGCTTGGGAGGCAGGGGCCAAGAGACCCAGTACTTC.

This sequence joins TRBV7-2 and TRBJ2-5; possibly TRBD1 for D (6 bases). Between the trimmed V and J ends, which lost 5 bases and 4 bases, there was a span of 14 bases. Germline V lookup: CDR1 SGHTA, CDR2 FQGNSA. The CDR3 sequence is 14 residues long. The CDR3 DNA sequence: TGTGCCAGCAGCCCCCCTCCCAGGGGAGAGACCCAGTACTTC. As protein: CASSPPPRGETQYF.

The genes are TRBV5-1 and TRBJ2-3, with D possibly TRBD1 on 6 matching bases. V was trimmed by 4 bases and J by 0 bases, leaving 12 bases between them. The CDR3 has 15 residues. Per the germline V gene, CDR1 is SGHRS and CDR2 is YFSETQ. CDR3 in amino acids: CASSGRTDSTDTQYF. Written as DNA, the CDR3 is TGCGCCAGCAGCGGACGGACAGACAGCACAGATACGCAGTATTTT.

The rearrangement joins TRBV28 to TRBJ1-4, with D perhaps TRBD1 (6 bases). Trimming pared 5 bases from V and 14 bases from J, leaving 21 bases between. Germline V CDR1 and CDR2: MDHEN, SYDVKM. The CDR3 length is 14 residues. CDR3 in amino acids: CASSPRDISRRLFF. The CDR3 region has the DNA TGTGCCAGCAGTCCCCGGGACATTAGCCGGCGTCTGTTTTTT.

The rearrangement uses TRBV6-1 and TRBJ1-2, with D perhaps matching TRBD1 (5 bases). V shed 11 bases and J shed 0 bases, with 16 bases lying between them. The CDR3 consists of 14 residues. Germline CDR1 is MNHNS and CDR2 is SASEGT. The CDR3 loop is CAGRWGPANYGYTF. CDR3 nucleotide sequence: TGTGCCGGTCGATGGGGCCCAGCTAACTATGGCTACACCTTC.